This T cell receptor beta chain was sequenced for a study of Tregs in tolerant kidney transplant recipients. Unstimulated Tregs (CD4+CD25+CD127-) and CD4+CD25- non-Tregs were sorted from PBMCs. General study results and limits: For some patients, primers changed over time, blocking nucleotide-level comparison. Tolerant patients' donor-specific Tregs expanded beyond overall Tregs, suggesting antigen-driven growth. Activated donor B cell expansion appeared to reveal the most relevant donor-specific TCRbeta repertoire.

A word on this clone: Its antigen is unknown. The read ends 3 residues before the CDR3 terminus; that terminus is restored from the germline J gene.

With 5 bases clipped from V and 3 bases from J, the junction kept 5 bases outside the gene matches. CDR1 and CDR2 from the germline V gene are SEHNR and FQNEAQ (reference sequence). CDR3 length equals 15 residues. Assay: immunoSEQ multiplex PCR; the TCRdb copy retains only in-frame clones and omits some. This table lists 50,000 or so clones. J is TRBJ2-5 and V is TRBV7-9, with 11 nucleotides matching TRBD1. This receptor was obtained from a human donor who received a combined kidney and bone marrow transplant. The material sequenced was CD4+ T cells from blood, taken before the transplant. This CDR3 reads CASSHRTGGEETQYF. The part of the CDR3 DNA that was read is TGTGCCAGCAGCCATAGGACAGGGGGCGAAGAGACC.